A single sample is the source of the 5 T cell receptor beta chains below, sequenced in a study of blood T cell repertoires in COVID-19. The method was immunoSEQ multiplex PCR; TCRdb's version includes in-frame clones alone and lacks a portion of them. The sample includes more than 50,000 clones, approximately 90% of them seen just once. Input material: peripheral blood. These receptors all stem from a human donor in a cohort sampled during active COVID-19.

V is TRBV18 and J is TRBJ2-2; D unresolved. V lost 4 bases and J 2 bases, leaving 8 bases between the germline ends. This CDR3 contains 14 residues. In germline, CDR1 is KGHSH, CDR2 LQKENI. This CDR3 reads CASSLSTNTGELFF. The CDR3 DNA sequence: TGTGCCAGCTCACTTTCCACAAACACCGGGGAGCTGTTTTTT.

This clone was seen a single time. The chain has TRBV7-9 and TRBJ2-1, with 8 bases that match TRBD1. CDR3 size: 15 residues. With 4 bases clipped from V and 6 bases from J, the junction kept 8 bases outside the gene matches. From germline, CDR1 is SEHNR and CDR2 FQNEAQ (reference sequence). CDR3 region: CASSSTGERVNEQFF. CDR3 in DNA: TGTGCCAGCAGCTCGACAGGGGAGCGGGTCAATGAGCAGTTCTTC.

This clone was seen once. The V call is TRBV29-1, the J call TRBJ1-1, with D perhaps matching TRBD1 (5 bases). CDR3 size: 11 residues. Germline CDR1 and CDR2: SQVTM and ANQGSEA. V was shortened by 6 bases and J by 0 bases, with 5 bases between the two germline ends. CDR3 in DNA: TGCAGCGTGACAGTGAACACTGAAGCTTTCTTT. Protein: CSVTVNTEAFF. The variable domain in full, completed from reference TRBV29-1 and TRBJ1-1, reads SAVISQKPSRDICQRGTSLTIQCQVDSQVTMMFWYRQQPGQSLTLIATANQGSEATYESGFVIDKFPISRPNLTFSTLTVSNMSPEDSSIYLCSVTVNTEAFFGQGTRLTVV.

The chain has TRBV6-4 and TRBJ2-3; TRBD2 aligns across 7 bases. Losses at the gene ends were 5 bases for V and 4 bases for J; bases not matched to a gene: 12. Germline lookup yields CDR1 MRHNA and CDR2 SNTAGT. The CDR3 is 16 residues long. The DNA of the CDR3 is TGTGCCAGCAGTCCTAGCGGAGTCGACCAGGCAGATACGCAGTATTTT. Its translation is CASSPSGVDQADTQYF.

This chain links TRBV4-2 with TRBJ2-3; TRBD2 agrees at 11 bases. CDR1 is LGHNA, CDR2 YNFKEQ, per germline. The CDR3 runs 16 residues. V was pared by 1 base and J by 4 bases, with 4 bases of the junction left unmatched. The CDR3 spells CASSQALAGGSDTQYF. CDR3 in DNA: TGTGCCAGCAGCCAAGCTCTAGCGGGGGGCTCAGATACGCAGTATTTT.